These T cell receptor beta chains were read from a single sample in a study of cytotoxic CD8 clonotypes in ibrutinib-treated CLL. Only in-frame clones appear in the TCRdb table, and some are missing; sequencing was by immunoSEQ multiplex PCR. The sample records 200,000 to 250,000 clones, just under 80% being singletons. Here the sequenced sample was PBMCs, taken after 12 months of ibrutinib treatment. The receptors derive from a human donor with chronic lymphocytic leukemia. The CDR3 runs from the conserved cysteine through the conserved F or W. Not every row has a clone size; where given, it reads once, few, many or a size class.

CASSSTGGLREFF,few,TRBV27,TRBJ2-1
CASSLTVQETQYF,many,TRBV5-1,TRBJ2-5
CASRNLDSNQPQHF,NA,TRBV19,TRBJ1-5
CASSLGFNSATGEQYF,NA,TRBV5-1,TRBJ2-7
CASSLLGSNYGYTF,NA,TRBV5-1,TRBJ1-2
CASSPGPRRTEAFF,once,TRBV28,TRBJ1-1
CASSPDSTTKNIQYF,once,TRBV18,TRBJ2-4
CASRILGSGELFF,NA,TRBV27,TRBJ2-2
CAWSVLGAETQYF,once,TRBV30,TRBJ2-5
CASSRGTPGPAYEQYF,NA,TRBV5-1,TRBJ2-7